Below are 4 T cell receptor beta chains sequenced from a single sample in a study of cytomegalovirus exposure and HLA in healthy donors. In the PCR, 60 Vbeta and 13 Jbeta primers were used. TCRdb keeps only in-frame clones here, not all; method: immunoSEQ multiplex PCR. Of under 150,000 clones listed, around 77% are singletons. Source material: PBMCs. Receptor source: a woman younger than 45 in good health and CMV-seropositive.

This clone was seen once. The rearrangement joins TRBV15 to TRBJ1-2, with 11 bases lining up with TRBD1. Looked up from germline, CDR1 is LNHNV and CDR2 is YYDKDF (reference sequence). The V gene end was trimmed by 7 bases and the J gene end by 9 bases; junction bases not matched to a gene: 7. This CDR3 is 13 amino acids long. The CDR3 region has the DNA TGTGCCACCACCCCGGGACAGGGGGGTAGCTACACCTTC. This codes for CATTPGQGGSYTF.

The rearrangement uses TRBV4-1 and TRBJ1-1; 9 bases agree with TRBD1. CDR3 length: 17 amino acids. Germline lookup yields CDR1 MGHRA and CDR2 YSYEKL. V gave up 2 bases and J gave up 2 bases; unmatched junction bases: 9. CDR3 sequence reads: CASSQSSRDRVNTEAFF. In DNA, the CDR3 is TGCGCCAGCAGCCAATCGAGCCGGGACAGGGTTAACACTGAAGCTTTCTTT.

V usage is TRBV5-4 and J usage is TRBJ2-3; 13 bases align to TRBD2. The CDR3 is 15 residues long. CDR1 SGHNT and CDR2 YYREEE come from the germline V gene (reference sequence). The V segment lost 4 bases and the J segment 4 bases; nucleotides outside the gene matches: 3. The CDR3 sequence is CASSRTSGGADTQYF. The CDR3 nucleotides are TGTGCCAGCAGCCGTACTAGCGGGGGGGCAGATACGCAGTATTTT.

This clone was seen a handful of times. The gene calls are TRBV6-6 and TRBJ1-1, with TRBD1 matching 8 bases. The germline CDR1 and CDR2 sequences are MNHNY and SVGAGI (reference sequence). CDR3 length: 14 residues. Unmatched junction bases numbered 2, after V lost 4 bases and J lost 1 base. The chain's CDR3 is CASSWDRKNTEAFF. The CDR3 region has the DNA TGTGCCAGCAGTTGGGACAGGAAGAACACTGAAGCTTTCTTT.